Listed here is a single T cell receptor beta chain. Here immunoSEQ multiplex PCR was the method, and the copy in TCRdb shows in-frame clones only, minus some. The sample comprises tens of thousands of clones, 93% of which are singletons, and 3.2% rests with the top ten. This specimen comes from a study of T cell changes during pregnancy in multiple sclerosis. This CDR3 comprises 16 residues. The germline V gene has CDR1 SGHVS and CDR2 FQNEAQ. Deletions cut 1 base from V and 1 base from J, with 11 bases between. The source was CD8+ T cells from peripheral blood mononuclear cells, collected in the second trimester of pregnancy. The genes are TRBV7-8 and TRBJ2-1, with D tentatively TRBD2 (6 bases). The receptor was derived from a female donor with multiple sclerosis, enrolled in a pregnancy study. The CDR3 is CASSLGLGGSYNEQFF. In DNA form, the CDR3 reads TGTGCCAGCAGCTTAGGGTTGGGGGGATCCTACAATGAGCAGTTCTTC.